A single sample gave rise to the 22 T cell receptor beta chains below, sequenced in a study of early T cells in non-severe SARS-CoV-2 infection. TCRdb re-derived calls from the 5' RACE reads in MiXCR, one entry per CDR3 protein. The sample consists of some 61,000 distinct CDR3 sequences, 9.3% of them appearing once. The sequencing input was whole blood. The receptors were gathered from an adult who was a healthcare worker with PCR-confirmed SARS-CoV-2 infection or an uninfected control (not recorded which).

V gene TRBV6-1 combines with J gene TRBJ1-5; a weak D match, TRBD1 (5 bases). The germline CDR1 and CDR2 sequences are MNHNS and SASEGT. The CDR3 is 14 amino acids. The ends were cut back, 7 bases at V and 7 bases at J, with 17 bases in the middle. CDR3 coding DNA: TGTGCCAGCACTCCGGGCGGGGGTAGACAGCCCCAGCATTTT. As protein: CASTPGGGRQPQHF.

This rearrangement joins TRBV30 to TRBJ2-5, with D unclear. The CDR3 has 15 amino acids. Germline CDR1 is GTSNPN and CDR2 is SVGIG (reference sequence). V was cut by 4 bases and J by 1 base, with 16 bases left in between. The CDR3 DNA sequence: TGTGCCTGGACCGCCCCCTTGGGAAGCCAAGAGACCCAGTACTTC. Translating gives CAWTAPLGSQETQYF.

This clonotype was seen only a few times. The V and J genes are TRBV20-1 and TRBJ2-2, with unresolved D. This CDR3 region has 14 residues. With 1 base removed from V and 5 bases from J, the gap between germline ends came to 11 bases. CDR1 is DFQATT, CDR2 SNEGSKA, per germline (reference sequence). CDR3 loop: CSARAHDGTGELFF. The CDR3, as DNA: TGCAGTGCTAGAGCCCACGACGGGACCGGGGAGCTGTTTTTT.

This clonotype was found a few times. The chain couples TRBV4-1 to TRBJ1-2, with D uncertain. V dropped 3 bases and J dropped 1 base, with 9 bases sitting between them. The CDR3 length is 14 residues. CDR1 and CDR2 from the germline V gene are MGHRA and YSYEKL. CDR3 nucleotides: TGCGCCAGCAGCCAGGCGACACTTAACTATGGCTACACCTTC. Translated, it gives CASSQATLNYGYTF.

This clonotype was observed many times. The chain has TRBV7-9 and TRBJ1-1; the D gene is possibly TRBD1 (5 bases). Germline CDR1 SEHNR, CDR2 FQNEAQ (reference sequence). V was shortened by 6 bases and J by 4 bases, with 15 bases between the two germline ends. This CDR3 spans 14 amino acids. CDR3 sequence reads: CASSYGAPGTEAFF. Written as DNA, the CDR3 is TGTGCCAGCAGTTACGGGGCACCGGGCACTGAAGCTTTCTTT.

The CDR3 reads CASSQDLQGAYLGANVLTF. The DNA of the CDR3 is TGTGCCAGCAGCCAAGATTTGCAGGGGGCGTATCTCGGGGCCAACGTCCTGACTTTC. This sequence joins TRBV3-1 and TRBJ2-6; 8 bases align to TRBD1. J gave up 4 bases and V 0 bases, and 11 bases lay outside the gene matches. CDR1 and CDR2 (germline): LGHDT, YNNKEL (reference sequence). This CDR3 spans 19 amino acids.

This clonotype was detected many times. The rearrangement joins TRBV29-1 to TRBJ2-1; 12 bases fit TRBD2. With V trimmed by 6 bases and J by 8 bases, 8 bases remained unmatched. The length of the CDR3 is 14 residues. Germline values: CDR1 SQVTM, CDR2 ANQGSEA. DNA for the CDR3: TGCAGCGTCTGGGCTAGCGGGGGGGAGGATGAGCAGTTCTTC. Amino acids: CSVWASGGEDEQFF.

Only a few counts were recorded for this clonotype. The V and J genes are TRBV7-8 and TRBJ1-5, with 9 bases that match TRBD1. The CDR3 totals 17 residues. V lost 3 bases, J lost 3 bases, and 9 bases stayed unmatched. Germline CDR1 is SGHVS and CDR2 is FQNEAQ. CDR3 residues: CASSFSDRGVDNQPQHF. The CDR3 nucleotides are TGTGCCAGCAGCTTCTCGGACAGGGGAGTTGACAATCAGCCCCAGCATTTT.

This sequence joins TRBV4-1 and TRBJ1-1; D ambiguous. This CDR3 contains 15 residues. V gave up 0 bases and J gave up 2 bases, with 10 bases separating them. Germline CDR1 reads MGHRA; CDR2 reads YSYEKL. CDR3 DNA sequence: TGCGCCAGCAGCCAAGAGGCGACGGTCAACACTGAAGCTTTCTTT. It is translated as CASSQEATVNTEAFF.

V and J are TRBV2 and TRBJ1-2; D is unclear. The CDR3 has 14 amino acids. The V end lost 5 bases, the J end lost 5 bases, and 15 bases lay between the germline ends. In germline, CDR1 is SNHLY, CDR2 FYNNEI. The CDR3 nucleotides are TGTGCCAGCAGTAACCGGACCCTTCCTTATGGCTACACCTTC. Amino acids: CASSNRTLPYGYTF.

In its sample, this clonotype was seen many times. The chain couples TRBV4-1 to TRBJ1-6; D possibly corresponds to TRBD1 (5 bases). The CDR3 covers 12 residues. The V and J ends lost 1 base and 11 bases respectively, with 6 bases between them. Per germline, CDR1 MGHRA and CDR2 YSYEKL. The CDR3 DNA reads TGCGCCAGCAGCCAAGCGACAGCACCCCTCCACTTT. It encodes CASSQATAPLHF.

J is TRBJ1-2 and V is TRBV7-8, with D perhaps matching TRBD1 (6 bases). The CDR3 is 13 residues long. Per germline, CDR1 SGHVS and CDR2 FQNEAQ. Trimming removed 0 bases at V and 8 bases at J, with 10 bases between. The CDR3 DNA sequence: TGTGCCAGCAGCTTAGCTTTCCAGGGGGGCTACACCTTC. Amino acid sequence: CASSLAFQGGYTF.

Only a few counts were recorded for this clonotype. The chain couples TRBV19 to TRBJ1-5; 7 bases align to TRBD1. The CDR3 extends over 15 amino acids. Germline CDR1 LNHDA, CDR2 SQIVND (reference sequence). With V trimmed by 5 bases and J by 2 bases, 6 bases remained unmatched. CDR3 sequence: CASSFGGGGNQPQHF. CDR3 sequence (DNA): TGTGCCAGTAGTTTCGGAGGGGGCGGCAATCAGCCCCAGCATTTT.

The sample holds many counts of this clonotype. The J gene is TRBJ1-2, the V gene TRBV12-3 or TRBV12-4; unclear D gene. V was trimmed by 4 bases and J by 4 bases, leaving 16 bases between them. This CDR3 is 15 amino acids long. CDR3 amino acids: CASSSSSRQSYGYTF. In DNA, the CDR3 is TGTGCCAGCAGTTCCTCCTCTCGACAAAGCTATGGCTACACCTTC.

This clonotype was recorded at least ten times. The chain recombines TRBV11-2 with TRBJ1-5, with TRBD1 matching over 12 bases. Germline V lookup: CDR1 SGHAT, CDR2 FQNNGV. This CDR3 is 15 amino acids long. V shed 3 bases and J 7 bases; nucleotides not matched to a gene: 4. DNA of the CDR3: TGTGCCAGCAGCTTGGGGACAGGGGGCGGACAGCCCCAGCATTTT. Its translation is CASSLGTGGGQPQHF.

This clonotype appeared a few times. The rearrangement links TRBV9 to TRBJ1-1, with a tentative D call TRBD1 (6 bases). The CDR3 is made up of 12 amino acids. Trimming left V 4 bases short and J 8 bases short, with 12 bases between. In germline, CDR1 is SGDLS, CDR2 YYNGEE. The CDR3 DNA follows: TGTGCCAGCAGCCCAGGGGCCGGGGAAGCTTTCTTT. Amino acid sequence: CASSPGAGEAFF.

This clonotype has at least ten counts. The rearrangement links TRBV3-1 to TRBJ2-7; D remains unclear. The CDR3 consists of 12 residues. The germline CDR1 and CDR2 sequences are LGHDT and YNNKEL (reference sequence). V lost 2 bases to trimming and J lost 4 bases, with 6 bases between them. CDR3 sequence: CASSQYVYEQYF. DNA of the CDR3: TGTGCCAGCAGCCAATACGTTTACGAGCAGTACTTC.

This clonotype has more than one count but fewer than ten. The chain employs TRBV5-1 and TRBJ2-2; TRBD2 agrees at 11 bases. This CDR3 has 20 residues. The V gene end was trimmed by 5 bases and the J gene end by 3 bases; junction bases not matched to a gene: 18. From germline, CDR1 is SGHRS and CDR2 YFSETQ. The CDR3 region is CASRDPSPLAGGRDTGELFF. CDR3 nucleotides: TGCGCCAGCAGGGACCCCTCTCCGCTAGCGGGGGGAAGGGACACCGGGGAGCTGTTTTTT.

This clonotype was seen more than once but under ten times. V gene TRBV18 combines with J gene TRBJ1-6; tentative D call: TRBD1 (5 bases). The CDR3 is 20 amino acids. V lost 2 bases and J lost 0, with 20 bases in between. In germline, CDR1 is KGHSH, CDR2 LQKENI. In DNA, the CDR3 is TGTGCCAGCTCACCAAAAATTGCAGGGTGGATTAGCTCCTATAATTCACCCCTCCACTTT. It is translated as CASSPKIAGWISSYNSPLHF.

This clonotype showed up just a few times. The rearrangement joins TRBV7-3 to TRBJ2-5; 8 bases fit TRBD2. Germline CDR1 reads SGHTA; CDR2 reads FQGTGA. The CDR3 is 16 amino acids. The J segment lost 5 bases and the V segment lost 2 bases, leaving 10 bases of the junction unmatched. For the CDR3, the DNA is TGTGCCAGCAGCTTATCCCCCACGGGGGGGCAGGAGACCCAGTACTTC. It yields the protein CASSLSPTGGQETQYF.

The chain has TRBV12-3 or TRBV12-4 and TRBJ1-5; 7 bases fit TRBD1. The CDR3 extends over 14 amino acids. V trimming: 2 bases; J trimming: 6 bases; junction bases outside the gene matches: 4. CDR3 coding DNA: TGTGCCAGCAGTTTAAGGGGGCCGCCTCAGCCCCAGCATTTT. It encodes CASSLRGPPQPQHF.

CDR3 DNA sequence: TGTGCCAGCACTAGCTACAGCCGGGACAGGGATGGCTACACCTTC. Its protein is CASTSYSRDRDGYTF. The gene calls are TRBV27 and TRBJ1-2; 9 bases are a match to TRBD1. V lost 7 bases, J lost 6 bases, and 12 bases stayed unmatched. Germline V gene data show CDR1 as MNHEY and CDR2 as SMNVEV (reference sequence). The CDR3 loop spans 15 amino acids.